This entry lists 22 T cell receptor beta chains sequenced from one sample in a study of metastatic and nonmetastatic thyroid tumors (dated by TCRdb to 2020 to 2022). Libraries were prepared through PCR. The instrument given in TCRdb is Illumina HiSeq 4000. Using fastp trimming at Q25 and MiXCR clonotype assembly, TCRdb reanalyzed the public sequencing data and kept in-frame beta chains. This sample lists 45,000 or so clones; about 4.3% were detected once. Approximately 9.5% of the sample goes to the ten largest clones. No treatment had been received by any patient before thyroid surgery. Sequenced input: blood. Receptor source: a female donor with papillary thyroid cancer or a benign thyroid nodule (not recorded which). Some clones in this sample may be carry-over from other donors' samples.

This clone was observed many times. The chain is built from TRBV4-1 and TRBJ2-1, with 12 bases fitting TRBD2. V shed 4 bases, J shed 15 bases, and the junction held 16 bases outside the gene matches. Germline CDR1 reads MGHRA; CDR2 reads YSYEKL. The CDR3 sequence is 16 residues long. CDR3 in DNA: TGCGCCAGCAGCCGTGGGGCACTAGCGGGAGGCGACGCTGGGTTCTTC. Translation gives CASSRGALAGGDAGFF.

The table lists this clone with many counts. The gene calls are TRBV5-8 and TRBJ2-1, with TRBD2 matching over 13 bases. V dropped 0 bases and J dropped 8; count of bases not matched to a gene: 2. There are 15 residues in the CDR3. Germline CDR1 is SGHTS and CDR2 is YDEGEE. CDR3 loop: CASSLGTSGSDEQFF. The CDR3 DNA reads TGTGCCAGCAGCTTGGGGACTAGCGGGAGTGATGAGCAGTTCTTC.

Ten or more counts support this clone. Other DNA sequences from this sample encode an identical CDR3 as well. The chain carries TRBV29-1 and TRBJ1-4, with 10 bases lining up with TRBD1. The CDR3 loop spans 14 amino acids. The V and J ends lost 3 bases and 8 bases, in that order; junction bases with no gene match: 6. Looked up from germline, CDR1 is SQVTM and CDR2 is ANQGSEA. The CDR3 reads CSVDAGTGAEKLFF. The CDR3 coding sequence is TGCAGCGTTGACGCCGGGACAGGGGCCGAAAAACTGTTTTTT. The whole variable domain, filled in from reference TRBV29-1 and TRBJ1-4, reads SAVISQKPSRDICQRGTSLTIQCQVDSQVTMMFWYRQQPGQSLTLIATANQGSEATYESGFVIDKFPISRPNLTFSTLTVSNMSPEDSSIYLCSVDAGTGAEKLFFGSGTQLSVL.

This clone was counted many times. The rearrangement links TRBV19 to TRBJ1-1; tentatively, D is TRBD1 (6 bases). Germline V lookup: CDR1 LNHDA, CDR2 SQIVND (reference sequence). CDR3 length: 14 residues. V lost 3 bases and J lost 4, with 12 bases in between. CDR3: CASSMGQGFTEAFF. The CDR3 nucleotides are TGTGCCAGTAGTATGGGGCAGGGGTTCACTGAAGCTTTCTTT.

This clone was observed at least ten times. The rearrangement links TRBV11-3 to TRBJ2-1, with TRBD1 matching over 7 bases. Trimming removed 5 bases from V and 8 bases from J; junction bases left unmatched: 9. The CDR3 consists of 14 residues. Germline V gene data show CDR1 as SGHNT and CDR2 as YENEEA. CDR3 sequence (DNA): TGTGCCAGCAGCCTCGCGACAGGGACGGATGAGCAGTTCTTC. Encoded protein: CASSLATGTDEQFF. The full variable domain, completed using reference TRBV11-3 and TRBJ2-1, is EAGVVQSPRYKIIEKKQPVAFWCNPISGHNTLYWYLQNLGQGPELLIRYENEEAVDDSQLPKDRFSAERLKGVDSTLKIQPAELGDSAVYLCASSLATGTDEQFFGPGTRLTVL.

This clone was seen a handful of times. Other DNA variants within this sample encode the same CDR3. The chain uses TRBV6-1 and TRBJ2-1; tentatively, D is TRBD2 (5 bases). Trimming cost V 11 bases and J 7 bases, with 21 bases left between them. The germline gives CDR1 MNHNS, CDR2 SASEGT. CDR3 length equals 14 residues. CDR3 nucleotides: TGTGCCCCTTCCAAACGGGAAAGGCGGAATGAGCAGTTCTTC. Translation gives CAPSKRERRNEQFF.

A note on this clone: A single base separates this from a much larger clone, so it may be a read error. The same CDR3 also results from other DNA sequences found in this sample. The genes are TRBV20-1 and TRBJ1-1; weak D call: TRBD1 (5 bases). Germline CDR1 and CDR2: DFQATT and SNEGSKA (reference sequence). The CDR3 is made up of 14 amino acids. V shed 3 bases and J shed 8 bases, with 19 bases lying between them. The CDR3 region has the DNA TGCAGTGCTAGTTCTTTTAGGACGGGGGGGGAAGCTTTCTTT. Its protein is CSASSFRTGGEAFF.

This clone came up many times. This chain links TRBV6-2 or TRBV6-3 with TRBJ2-1, with no clear D. The length of the CDR3 is 12 residues. Trimming took 4 bases from V and 8 from J, leaving 9 bases between them. The germline CDR1 and CDR2 sequences are MNHEY and SVGEGT. The CDR3 sequence is CASSLALYEQFF. In nucleotides, the CDR3 is TGTGCCAGCAGTTTAGCACTTTATGAGCAGTTCTTC.

This clone showed up many times. The J gene is TRBJ2-3, the V gene TRBV7-9, with D unclear. Per germline, CDR1 SEHNR and CDR2 FQNEAQ (reference sequence). V lost 3 bases and J 1 base, leaving 8 bases between the germline ends. This CDR3 spans 14 amino acids. The CDR3 loop is CASSLYLGTDTQYF. In DNA form, the CDR3 reads TGTGCCAGCAGCTTGTACTTAGGCACAGATACGCAGTATTTT.

This clone was counted only a few times. This chain links TRBV24-1 with TRBJ2-1, with no clear D. The CDR3 spans 15 residues. Germline V gives CDR1 KGHDR, CDR2 SFDVKD. Trimming removed 4 bases from V and 1 base from J, with 10 bases in between. Written as DNA, the CDR3 is TGTGCCACCAGTGAATCTGGCAGGTCCTACAATGAGCAGTTCTTC. Amino acids: CATSESGRSYNEQFF.

This clone occurred many times. An end of the junction does not agree with germline; a read error may underlie this. V is TRBV11-1 and J is TRBJ2-2; 8 nucleotides agree with TRBD2. CDR1 is SGHAT and CDR2 is FQDESV in the germline V gene (reference sequence). The CDR3 length is 17 residues. CDR3 sequence: CASSLGPGRVNTGELLF. The CDR3 region has the DNA TGTGCCAGCAGCTTAGGTCCCGGGAGGGTTAACACCGGGGAGCTGCTTTTT.

This clone was counted at least ten times. The V gene is TRBV6-5, the J gene TRBJ2-7; D possibly corresponds to TRBD2 (6 bases). This CDR3 comprises 14 residues. CDR1 and CDR2 (germline): MNHEY, SVGAGI. V was clipped by 2 bases and J by 3 bases, with 11 bases between them. The CDR3 loop is CASSYTSPHYEQYF. The CDR3 DNA reads as TGTGCCAGCAGTTACACTAGCCCCCACTACGAGCAGTACTTC.

This clone was picked up many times. The J gene is TRBJ1-5, the V gene TRBV24-1, with D perhaps matching TRBD1 (5 bases). V shed 7 bases and J shed 6 bases, with 12 bases lying between them. Germline values: CDR1 KGHDR, CDR2 SFDVKD. The CDR3 covers 13 residues. CDR3 sequence reads: CATRSGGGQPQHF. CDR3 DNA: TGTGCCACCAGAAGTGGTGGGGGTCAGCCCCAGCATTTT.

By sample fraction, this clone is medium-sized. This chain joins TRBV6-5 and TRBJ2-1; D is uncertain. V was cut by 0 bases and J by 3 bases, with 12 bases left in between. The CDR3 spans 16 residues. The germline gives CDR1 MNHEY, CDR2 SVGAGI. The CDR3 nucleotides read TGTGCCAGCAGTTACTCGATATCCCTAGGCTACAATGAGCAGTTCTTC. Its translation: CASSYSISLGYNEQFF.

The chain recombines TRBV14 with TRBJ2-3, with 8 bases fitting TRBD2. This CDR3 spans 15 amino acids. V shed 3 bases and J 3 bases; nucleotides not matched to a gene: 5. Germline CDR1 and CDR2: SGHDN and FVKESK. CDR3 coding DNA: TGTGCCAGCAGCCACGGGACTAGGAGAACAGATACGCAGTATTTT. It yields the protein CASSHGTRRTDTQYF.

This clone was counted ten times or more. Here the CDR3 reads CASSRTSKPYEQYF. As DNA, the CDR3 is TGTGCCAGCAGCCGGACATCGAAACCCTACGAGCAGTACTTC. The chain has TRBV27 and TRBJ2-7; D might be TRBD1 (5 bases). CDR1 and CDR2 (germline): MNHEY, SMNVEV (reference sequence). CDR3 size: 14 residues. Between the trimmed V and J ends, which lost 6 bases and 2 bases, there was a span of 14 bases.

This clone was recorded a few times. A read error may explain this, as a much larger clone is one base away. The chain employs TRBV9 and TRBJ2-1, with TRBD2 identical over 10 bases. Germline V gives CDR1 SGDLS, CDR2 YYNGEE. The CDR3 consists of 15 residues. The CDR3: CVSGVGTSDYNEQFF. DNA of the CDR3: TGTGTCAGCGGCGTAGGGACTAGCGACTACAATGAGCAGTTCTTC.

At least ten counts were recorded for this clone. The chain is built from TRBV7-9 and TRBJ2-1; 8 bases fit TRBD2. After removal of 1 base from V and 4 bases from J, the junction contained 3 bases not matched to a gene. CDR1 and CDR2 (germline): SEHNR, FQNEAQ (reference sequence). The CDR3 runs to 15 residues. In DNA form, the CDR3 reads TGTGCCAGCAGCTTAGTAGCGGGACCTTACAATGAGCAGTTCTTC. Encoded protein: CASSLVAGPYNEQFF.

This clone was detected only a few times. The V gene is TRBV18, the J gene TRBJ2-3; possibly TRBD2 for D (6 bases). V was shortened by 0 bases and J by 0 bases, with 13 bases between the two germline ends. Germline-derived CDR1 and CDR2 are KGHSH and LQKENI. CDR3 length: 17 residues. CDR3 sequence (DNA): TGTGCCAGCTCACCACCTGTAGCGGTTATTAGCACAGATACGCAGTATTTT. Protein sequence: CASSPPVAVISTDTQYF.

CDR3 protein: CASILDSNTEAFF. The CDR3 bases are TGTGCCAGCATCCTAGACTCGAACACTGAAGCTTTCTTT. This chain uses TRBV6-4 with TRBJ1-1; D gene uncertain. This CDR3 comprises 13 residues. Trimming removed 7 bases at V and 1 base at J, with 10 bases between. Germline values: CDR1 MRHNA, CDR2 SNTAGT.

This clone was detected ten times or more. This chain joins TRBV7-9 and TRBJ2-5, with unresolved D. The germline CDR1 and CDR2 sequences are SEHNR and FQNEAQ (reference sequence). CDR3 size: 15 residues. V was trimmed by 2 bases and J by 1 base, leaving 11 bases between them. The CDR3 region is CASSLYLVGQETQYF. The CDR3 DNA follows: TGTGCCAGCAGCTTATATTTGGTGGGCCAAGAGACCCAGTACTTC.

In its sample, this clone was seen many times. The genes are TRBV7-9 and TRBJ2-3, with a possible D match to TRBD2 (6 bases). The V gene lost 4 bases and the J gene lost 0 bases, with 17 bases spanning the gap. Germline lookup yields CDR1 SEHNR and CDR2 FQNEAQ (reference sequence). The CDR3 runs to 17 residues. CDR3 nucleotides: TGTGCCAGCAGCTCGAGTCCAGGAGGGGCTAGCACAGATACGCAGTATTTT. Its protein is CASSSSPGGASTDTQYF.